This T cell receptor (beta chain) was obtained from a study of blood T cell repertoires in COVID-19. Turning to the study itself: Both acute and convalescent COVID-19 samples were obtained from the United States, Italy and Spain. T cells, B-cell-depleted T cells, or PBMCs supplied cDNA or gDNA.

In the study's own analysis: Estimation of nucleated cell counts relied on the amplification of reference gene primers. Generated by immunoSEQ multiplex PCR, the TCRdb table keeps only in-frame clones and is missing some. V and J calls plus clone size are reproduced from that table; the DNA served to infer D and trimming. The repertoire holds 100,000 to 150,000 clones, with approximately 90% as singletons. From germline, CDR1 is SEHNR and CDR2 FQNEAQ (reference sequence). This CDR3 is 15 amino acids long. With 5 bases clipped from V and 5 bases from J, the junction kept 9 bases outside the gene matches.

The source material was peripheral blood. The sequence was collected from a human donor in a cohort sampled during active COVID-19. The chain combines TRBV7-9 with TRBJ2-5; 9 nucleotides align to TRBD2. Here the CDR3 reads CASSPSGKGGETQYF. CDR3 in DNA: TGTGCCAGCAGCCCTAGCGGGAAGGGGGGTGAGACCCAGTACTTC.